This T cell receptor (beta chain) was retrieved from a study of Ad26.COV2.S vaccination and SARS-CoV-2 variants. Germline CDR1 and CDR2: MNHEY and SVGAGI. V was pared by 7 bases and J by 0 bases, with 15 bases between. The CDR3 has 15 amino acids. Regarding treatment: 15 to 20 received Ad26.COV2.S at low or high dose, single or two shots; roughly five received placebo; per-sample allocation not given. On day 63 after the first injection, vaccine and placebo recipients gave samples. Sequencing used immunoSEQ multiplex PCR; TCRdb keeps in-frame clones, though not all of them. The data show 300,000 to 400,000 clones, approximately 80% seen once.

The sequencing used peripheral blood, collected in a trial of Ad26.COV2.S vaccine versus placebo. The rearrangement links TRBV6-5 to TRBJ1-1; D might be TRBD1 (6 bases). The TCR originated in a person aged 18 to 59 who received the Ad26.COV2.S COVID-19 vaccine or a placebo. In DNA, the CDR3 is TGTGCCAGCACCCCCAGGGGATATCTGAACACTGAAGCTTTCTTT. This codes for CASTPRGYLNTEAFF.